Listed below are T cell receptor beta chains from one sample, sequenced in a study of monozygotic twins with inflammatory bowel disease. TCRdb processed the 5' RACE reads again and assigns one entry to each CDR3 protein, with no DNA. The sample table sets out approximately 380,000 distinct CDR3 sequences. The specimen sequenced was blood. The receptor source for this set is a human donor with ulcerative colitis or Crohn's disease, or a healthy co-twin of an affected twin (not recorded which). Each CDR3 is given with its conserved first and last residue. Fields, in order: CDR3 length, J gene, V gene, CDR3 protein.

15 TRBJ2-1 TRBV11-2 CASSFGAAPGVEQFF
16 TRBJ2-1 TRBV12-3/TRBV12-4 CASSKALGQGGNEQFF
14 TRBJ1-3 TRBV5-1 CASSPTDPHNTIYF
15 TRBJ2-1 TRBV12-3/TRBV12-4 CASRTSESSYNEQFF
15 TRBJ2-1 TRBV5-1 CAINLGGTRGNEQFF
15 TRBJ2-5 TRBV5-1 CASSLGVGARETQYF
20 TRBJ2-3 TRBV7-3 CASSFRGLAGGKVEADTQYF
16 TRBJ2-3 TRBV5-5 CASSLLTGARTDTQYF
14 TRBJ2-1 TRBV7-2 CASSFLTALNEQFF
16 TRBJ2-1 TRBV6-4 CASSDQGFSSYNEQFF
16 TRBJ1-5 TRBV5-4 CASSLWGGASNQPQHF
15 TRBJ2-3 TRBV7-9 CASSNRAVKTDTQYF
15 TRBJ2-1 TRBV4-3 CASRPDRGSYNEQFF
15 TRBJ2-7 TRBV9 CASSVTGAFGYEQYF
14 TRBJ2-7 TRBV20-1 CSASRDRASYEQYF
12 TRBJ2-3 TRBV10-3 CAISEPADTQYF
14 TRBJ2-2 TRBV6-5 CASSFGQLTGELFF
15 TRBJ2-1 TRBV7-9 CASSFTQLSYNEQFF
14 TRBJ1-5 TRBV2 CASTLDRVSQPQHF
16 TRBJ2-7 TRBV5-1 CASSLVVRTGGSEQYF
13 TRBJ2-5 TRBV28 CASSWGSQETQYF
16 TRBJ2-3 TRBV3-1 CASSHRGQGFSDTQYF
17 TRBJ1-3 TRBV13 CASSLGLAGSSGNTIYF
13 TRBJ2-1 TRBV20-1 CSASHPEYNEQFF
14 TRBJ1-2 TRBV7-2 CASSLAGTQYGYTF
12 TRBJ1-2 TRBV25-1 CASSGDRDGYTF
15 TRBJ2-5 TRBV4-1 CASSQERRVQETQYF
14 TRBJ1-1 TRBV3-1 CASSQGNRQLEAFF
16 TRBJ2-6 TRBV4-2 CASSRTGSSGANVLTF
14 TRBJ1-6 TRBV12-3/TRBV12-4 CASSRQGQDSPLHF
14 TRBJ1-2 TRBV5-1 CASSPWDSTYGYTF
14 TRBJ2-2 TRBV4-2 CASSGGGRTGELFF
16 TRBJ2-6 TRBV5-1 CASTRDRSSGANVLTF
14 TRBJ2-7 TRBV7-9 CASSPQAGKSEQYF
16 TRBJ2-2 TRBV7-8 CASSPVRVGIRGELFF
16 TRBJ2-3 TRBV9 CASSADFGAKTDTQYF